This entry is about one T cell receptor (beta chain). Its antigen remains unidentified. Treatment reported: some 19 received Ad26.COV2.S at low or high dose, single or two shots; roughly five received placebo; per-sample allocation not given. The samples were gathered on day 63 after the first injection of vaccine or placebo. Clones were read by immunoSEQ multiplex PCR, and TCRdb kept only the in-frame ones, dropping some. The table includes 440,000 or so clones, 80% to 95% detected once. These data belong to a study of Ad26.COV2.S vaccination and SARS-CoV-2 variants. Study summary: Donor was assigned to the Ad26.COV2.S arm of trial COV1001. Participants got Ad26.COV2.S intramuscularly, once or twice 56 days apart.

Study outcomes and limitations: Vaccine and placebo recipients had comparable breadth of non-spike TCRs. From the TCR breadth and depth analyses, total T cell responses may have been underestimated.

Per the germline V gene, CDR1 is SQVTM and CDR2 is ANQGSEA. J lost 7 bases, V lost 7 bases, and 9 bases had no gene match. The CDR3 sequence is 12 residues long. V usage is TRBV29-1 and J usage is TRBJ1-1, with 7 bases identical to TRBD1. This receptor was obtained from a person between 18 and 59 years old who received the Ad26.COV2.S COVID-19 vaccine or a placebo. This specimen was peripheral blood, taken in a trial of Ad26.COV2.S vaccine versus placebo. CDR3 nucleotide sequence: TGCAGCGGTACGCCGACAGGGTTTGAAGCTTTCTTT. This codes for CSGTPTGFEAFF.